These 12 T cell receptor beta chains were sequenced from one sample in a study of spatial heterogeneity in lung cancer. Study results and caveats: It was found that expanded intratumoral alpha and beta TCR counts tracked tumor mutation counts.

Time point meaning: sample taken at primary tumor resection. Antigens of these TCRs are unknown. MiXCR was run by TCRdb on the 5' RACE reads, yielding one entry per CDR3 protein. The table shows approximately 12,000 distinct CDR3 sequences, with around 10% occurring only once. The material sequenced was lung tumor tissue, taken at surgery. These receptors all come from a female donor with early-stage non-small cell lung cancer.

The V and J genes are TRBV3-1 and TRBJ1-2, with D unclear. The CDR3 has 12 residues. The germline V gene has CDR1 LGHDT and CDR2 YNNKEL (reference sequence). The V gene lost 5 bases and the J gene lost 13 bases, with 17 bases spanning the gap. CDR3 DNA sequence: TGTGCCAGCAGCACCCGAGGCGCCGTTGGCACCTTC. Translation: CASSTRGAVGTF.

This clonotype showed up just a few times. A read error is likely, as this CDR3 ends without the conserved phenylalanine or tryptophan. The chain has TRBV7-9 and TRBJ2-2; TRBD1 aligns across 7 bases. The CDR3 contains 17 residues. V trimming: 6 bases; J trimming: 2 bases; junction bases outside the gene matches: 12. Germline V gene data show CDR1 as SEHNR and CDR2 as FQNEAQ (reference sequence). CDR3 DNA: TGTGCCAGCAGGCTTACCGGGACAGAGGCTAACACCGGGGAGCTGTTTTTG. It codes for CASRLTGTEANTGELFL.

In its sample, this clonotype was seen many times. This chain connects TRBV6-2 or TRBV6-3 to TRBJ2-1; no clear D gene. V lost 10 bases and J lost 1, with 17 bases in between. Germline V gene data show CDR1 as MNHEY and CDR2 as SVGEGT. This CDR3 has 15 residues. In nucleotides, the CDR3 is TGTGCCATCAACCGATTTGAAAGATCCTACAATGAGCAGTTCTTC. Translation gives CAINRFERSYNEQFF.

This clonotype was counted many times. The rearrangement links TRBV7-2 to TRBJ2-7; D could derive from TRBD1 or TRBD2 (6 bases each). This CDR3 has 13 residues. Trimming left V 4 bases short and J 7 bases short, with 14 bases between. Germline CDR1 is SGHTA and CDR2 is FQGNSA. The CDR3 DNA is TGTGCCAGCAGCTCACAGGGACTCTGGGAGCAGTACTTC. Its protein product is CASSSQGLWEQYF.

There are many counts of this clonotype. The chain joins TRBV5-6 to TRBJ1-4, with D unresolved. The CDR3 extends over 16 amino acids. Germline V gives CDR1 SGHDT, CDR2 YYEEEE. Trimming removed 3 bases at V and 2 bases at J, with 14 bases between. CDR3 in DNA: TGTGCCAGCAGCTCCTACCGGGGATATACTAATGAAAAACTGTTTTTT. Its translation: CASSSYRGYTNEKLFF.

This clonotype was picked up a small number of times. The CDR3 loop is CASTPVGNTGELFF. CDR3 DNA sequence: TGTGCCAGTACCCCGGTGGGGAACACCGGGGAGCTGTTTTTT. The J gene is TRBJ2-2, the V gene TRBV19; D remains ambiguous. V dropped 7 bases and J dropped 1 base, with 10 bases sitting between them. This CDR3 has 14 residues. Germline V CDR1 and CDR2: LNHDA, SQIVND (reference sequence).

This clonotype was seen repeatedly, ten times or more. This chain uses TRBV29-1 with TRBJ2-3; D gene unclear. This CDR3 contains 11 residues. V gave up 3 bases and J gave up 0 bases, with 1 base separating them. Germline V lookup: CDR1 SQVTM, CDR2 ANQGSEA. The DNA for the CDR3 is TGCAGCGTTGATAGCACAGATACGCAGTATTTT. This translates into CSVDSTDTQYF.

This clonotype is deemed medium-sized (0.01 to 0.1%). The J gene is TRBJ1-2, the V gene TRBV20-1; D possibly corresponds to TRBD1 (5 bases). The germline gives CDR1 DFQATT, CDR2 SNEGSKA (reference sequence). This CDR3 spans 12 amino acids. Trimming took off 5 bases at V and 5 bases at J, with 12 bases between the two ends. In nucleotides, the CDR3 is TGCAGTGCTTGGGACCTGGAATATGGCTACACCTTC. This translates into CSAWDLEYGYTF.

This clonotype is medium-sized (0.01 to 0.1%). The rearrangement joins TRBV20-1 to TRBJ2-3; 10 bases align to TRBD2. The CDR3 has 16 residues. Losses at the gene ends were 3 bases for V and 5 bases for J; bases not matched to a gene: 11. The germline V gene encodes CDR1 DFQATT and CDR2 SNEGSKA (reference sequence). CDR3 sequence: CSASASGGGLGDTQYF. In DNA form, the CDR3 reads TGCAGTGCTAGTGCTAGCGGGGGAGGGCTTGGAGATACGCAGTATTTT.

This clonotype was detected only a few times. V and J are TRBV6-5 and TRBJ2-7; 7 bases map to TRBD1. Germline assignment: CDR1 MNHEY and CDR2 SVGAGI. The length of the CDR3 is 15 residues. The ends lost 5 bases at V and 3 bases at J; junction bases unmatched: 10. The CDR3 nucleotides are TGTGCCAGCAGTCGCAACCGTCGGGACAGCTACGAGCAGTACTTC. It specifies CASSRNRRDSYEQYF.

This clonotype was seen at least ten times. The V and J genes are TRBV12-3 or TRBV12-4 and TRBJ1-6, with 9 bases identical to TRBD1. The junction had 6 bases not matched to a gene; V was cut back by 5 bases and J by 7 bases. This CDR3 is 15 amino acids long. The CDR3 loop is CASSRTGVRNSPLHF. DNA for the CDR3: TGTGCCAGCAGTCGGACAGGGGTACGGAATTCACCCCTCCACTTT.

This clonotype has a count of ten or more. V is TRBV5-1 and J is TRBJ1-2; 9 nucleotides agree with TRBD1. From germline, CDR1 is SGHRS and CDR2 YFSETQ. V trimming: 4 bases; J trimming: 3 bases; junction bases outside the gene matches: 7. This CDR3 contains 15 residues. The CDR3 nucleotides read TGCGCCAGCAGCGACGGGACAGGGTATGACTATGGCTACACCTTC. Translated, it gives CASSDGTGYDYGYTF.